This T cell receptor beta chain is from a study of Graves' ophthalmopathy and Graves' hyperthyroidism (dated by TCRdb to 2017 to 2018). With regard to the full study: A patient counted as having stable hyperthyroidism if there was no progression to ophthalmopathy within 18 months of follow-up. Following sample collection, hyperthyroidism patients were given methimazole at a starting dose of 30 mg daily, and ophthalmopathy patients were given high-dose intravenous methylprednisolone. In roughly 6 hyperthyroidism patients, the T-cell repertoire of thyroid tissue was compared with the T-cell repertoire of blood. The independent validation cohort included approximately 19 hyperthyroidism patients plus 17 patients who later progressed from hyperthyroidism to ophthalmopathy. TCR beta repertoire signatures were used to distinguish Graves' ophthalmopathy from Graves' hyperthyroidism and to predict progression to ophthalmopathy. In total, approximately 140 blood samples were TCR-sequenced: approximately 40 ophthalmopathy, roughly 77 hyperthyroidism and approximately 17 hyperthyroidism-to-ophthalmopathy patients. A discovery set of 95 to 100 patients (about 45 ophthalmopathy, about 55 stable hyperthyroidism) was enrolled to explore V-J signatures distinguishing ophthalmopathy from hyperthyroidism.

For repertoire sequencing, the TCR beta CDR3 regions were amplified from RNA transcripts. The first round was an RT-PCR using HTBI primers with the Qiagen OneStep RT-PCR kit, and this first round was followed by a second-round multiplex PCR, then size selection and purification. Libraries were sequenced on an Illumina HiSeq2000 using paired-end 100 bp reads. In the authors' own workflow: SOAPnuke was used for read processing, and reads with adapters, uncalled bases, a mean Phred below 15, or no exact constant-primer or identifier match were discarded. COPE v1.2.5 was used to merge the high-quality paired reads. Clonotypes were defined as unique nucleotide sequences and were aligned to IMGT TRB V, D and J references using MiTCR v1.1. Only V-J combinations with frequency above 0.0001 were analysed, covering about 99% of repertoires. For each V-J combination, a TCR clonal expansion and chaos score was defined as the ratio of F50 clonal expansion to chaos observed in the TCRdist matrix. Welch's t-statistics and random forest were used to reduce the features to about a dozen V-J combinations, which were then used as input to a naive Bayes classifier. The similarity between thyroid and blood repertoires was quantified using the Morisita-Horn index. TCRdb reran the public reads through fastp at Q25 and MiXCR, keeping productive beta chains. Every distinct CDR3 protein forms one entry, paired with its most common genes and DNA. These V and J calls rely on TCRdb rather than the paper's analysis. The sample table lists over a million distinct CDR3 sequences, approximately 35% of them with a count of one. Clones ranked in the top ten supply 11% of the sample.

Based on the germline V gene (reference sequence), the CDR1 and CDR2 sequences are LNHDA and SQIVND. The cysteine opens and the phenylalanine closes a CDR3 of 14 amino acids. The retained sequence is limited to the CDR3, 42 bases, with the frame set at the first base. Ends trimmed: V by 6 bases, J by 0 bases; bases unmatched to a gene: 1. This clonotype was observed a handful of times. Its cognate antigen has yet to be identified. Per-base qualities were not stored, and no clone one base away is much larger. The study at large found these results: In validation, the model predicted ophthalmopathy progression with about 70% sensitivity and roughly 72% specificity; roughly eleven predicted patients were CT-confirmed with GO in a median of 6.5 months. The 13-signature model separated ophthalmopathy from stable hyperthyroidism with 87.88% sensitivity and approximately 81% specificity in cross-validation, and 80%/75% in the test set. No statistical method was used to set the sample size in advance, and the investigators knew which group each participant was assigned to. Among expanded thyroid clonotypes with frequency above 0.001, most also showed up in blood, which suggests that blood repertoires may reflect the thyroid immune response.

Patients with hyperthyroidism were aged 18 to 65 years, had been newly diagnosed, and had a disease duration of less than 2 months. Patients with other autoimmune diseases, uncontrolled infections, pregnancy or lactation were excluded from the study. Diagnosis relied on clinical symptoms, serum thyroxine, TRAb, thyroid ultrasound and orbital computed tomography. Trizol reagent was used to extract the total RNA, and its quality was then checked on an Agilent 2100 Bioanalyzer. The sample consisted of peripheral blood or thyroid tissue (not recorded which). The chain couples TRBV19 to TRBJ2-1, with TRBD2 matching 8 junction bases. This TCR was sampled from an adult man with Graves' hyperthyroidism. The nucleotide sequence is TGTGCCAGTAGGAGCGGGAGCTCCTACAATGAGCAGTTCTTC. Its protein reads: CASRSGSSYNEQFF.